The present T cell receptor (beta chain) was sequenced within a study of T cells in Graves' hyperthyroidism and ophthalmopathy. Overall study: Blood was drawn when the patient was first diagnosed and still untreated.

The CDR3 sequence is 11 residues long. V was trimmed by 2 bases and J by 9 bases, leaving 11 bases between them. Looked up from germline, CDR1 is GTSNPN and CDR2 is SVGIG (reference sequence). Uncontrolled infection, other autoimmune disease, pregnancy or lactation disqualified patients from enrolment. Out of over 7.5 ml of fresh peripheral blood came the PBMCs. There were TCR beta CDR3 regions amplified from RNA transcripts. The TCR CDR3 first-round RT-PCR relied on the HTBI primer set. Each CDR3 protein is one row after TCRdb ran MiXCR on the multiplex PCR reads. The sample has approximately 360,000 distinct CDR3 sequences; around 25% are singletons.

This sequence originates from a man in his fifties or sixties with Graves' hyperthyroidism. The V call is TRBV30, the J call TRBJ2-7; the D is unclear. Sequencing was performed on blood. CDR3 sequence reads: CAWSLPGGQYF. The CDR3 coding sequence is TGTGCCTGGAGTCTCCCAGGCGGGCAGTACTTC.